The T cell receptor (beta chain) described here comes from a study of T cell repertoires in cytomegalovirus infection. TCRdb used MiXCR to reprocess the reads, holding one entry per CDR3 protein. The table lists hundreds of thousands of distinct CDR3 sequences, around 11% of them singletons. In germline, CDR1 is SNHLY, CDR2 FYNNEI. This CDR3 has 12 amino acids. V dropped 6 bases and J dropped 7 bases, with 10 bases sitting between them. This chain links TRBV2 with TRBJ1-5, with D unresolved. The clonotype was recovered from a human donor in good health (CMV status not recorded). Some clones in this sample may be carry-over from other donors' samples. Sequenced input: PBMCs. The CDR3 reads CASREPKQPQHF. CDR3 nucleotide sequence: TGTGCCAGCAGGGAACCTAAGCAGCCCCAGCATTTT.